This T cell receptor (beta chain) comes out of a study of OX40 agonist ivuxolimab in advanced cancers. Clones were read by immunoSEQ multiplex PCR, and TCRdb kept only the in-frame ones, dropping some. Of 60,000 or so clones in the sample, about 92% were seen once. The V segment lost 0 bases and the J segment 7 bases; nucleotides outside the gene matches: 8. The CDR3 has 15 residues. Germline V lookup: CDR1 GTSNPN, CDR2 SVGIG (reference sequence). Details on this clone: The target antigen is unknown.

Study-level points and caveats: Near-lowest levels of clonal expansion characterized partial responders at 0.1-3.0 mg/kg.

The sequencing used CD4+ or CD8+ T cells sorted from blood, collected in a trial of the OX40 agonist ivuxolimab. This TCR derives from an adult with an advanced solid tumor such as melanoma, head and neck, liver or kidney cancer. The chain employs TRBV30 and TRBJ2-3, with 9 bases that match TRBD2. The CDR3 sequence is CAWSVGREGIYTQYF. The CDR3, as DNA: TGTGCCTGGAGTGTGGGGCGGGAGGGCATTTATACGCAGTATTTT.